This T cell receptor (beta chain) emerged from a study of T cell responses to AZD1222 COVID-19 vaccine. Study results and limitations: Females outnumbered males among donors, who were mostly white British; clonal diversity was possibly underestimated. AZD1222 recipients seropositive at baseline numbered only six or seven. Repertoires were obtained only post-peak T cell response.

Turning to this clone: Its cognate antigen is unknown.

This CDR3 is built from 15 residues. The J segment lost 4 bases and the V segment lost 7 bases, leaving 9 bases of the junction unmatched. CDR1 MDHEN and CDR2 SYDVKM come from the germline V gene. Clones were read by immunoSEQ multiplex PCR, and TCRdb kept only the in-frame ones, dropping some. Of over 100,000 clones in the sample, around 87% were seen once. The J gene is TRBJ1-4, the V gene TRBV28, with 7 bases fitting TRBD1. The sample in question was peripheral blood, obtained on day 0 of AZD1222 vaccination. This TCR was sampled from an adult in good health. In DNA, the CDR3 is TGTGCCAGCACGGGAGGAGGGACAGTTAATGAAAAACTGTTTTTT. Translation: CASTGGGTVNEKLFF.